Following are 7 T cell receptor beta chains from one sample sequenced in a study of post-analysis software for immune sequencing data. Study conclusions and caveats: Comparison of patients with controls showed roughly five TRBV segments more frequent in patients, TRBV5-6, TRBV5-1 and TRBV20-1 among them.

Antigens for these TCRs are unknown. Tagging with unique molecular identifiers was a feature of the TCR beta cDNA libraries. TCRdb called the PCR reads again in MiXCR, with one record for every CDR3 protein. In the table there are more than 450,000 distinct CDR3 sequences, roughly 34% of which are singletons. The sequencing input was blood. These receptors all come from a girl aged 2-17 years with multiple sclerosis.

The chain carries TRBV7-8 and TRBJ1-1, with 7 bases identical to TRBD1. This CDR3 has 13 residues. The V segment lost 5 bases and the J segment 4 bases; nucleotides outside the gene matches: 4. CDR1 and CDR2 (germline): SGHVS, FQNEAQ. The chain's CDR3 is CASSPQGVTEAFF. DNA for the CDR3: TGTGCCAGCAGCCCGCAGGGGGTCACTGAAGCTTTCTTT.

This chain uses TRBV5-1 with TRBJ2-1; no clear D gene. CDR3 length equals 14 residues. Trimming shortened V by 0 bases and J by 5 bases, and 9 bases separated the two germline ends. Germline CDR1 is SGHRS and CDR2 is YFSETQ. CDR3 sequence reads: CASSLEQPHNEQFF. The CDR3 DNA sequence: TGCGCCAGCAGCTTGGAACAGCCTCACAATGAGCAGTTCTTC. Full variable domain (outside the CDR3, taken from reference TRBV5-1 and TRBJ2-1): KAGVTQTPRYLIKTRGQQVTLSCSPISGHRSVSWYQQTPGQGLQFLFEYFSETQRNKGNFPGRFSGRQFSNSRSEMNVSTLELGDSALYLCASSLEQPHNEQFFGPGTRLTVL.

This clonotype was seen more than once but under ten times. The chain has TRBV24-1 and TRBJ2-3; unclear D gene. The germline V and J ends were trimmed by 5 bases and 3 bases, with 8 bases remaining between them. Germline values: CDR1 KGHDR, CDR2 SFDVKD. The CDR3 runs 13 residues. The CDR3 bases are TGTGCCACCAGTGGGACCACAACAGATACGCAGTATTTT. Residues: CATSGTTTDTQYF.

In this sample, this clonotype turned up a few times. The V gene is TRBV6-8, the J gene TRBJ2-5, with D perhaps TRBD1 (6 bases). The J call is in doubt because the DNA end fits TRBJ2-7 better. Per the germline V gene, CDR1 is MNHGY and CDR2 is SAAAGT. The CDR3 is 14 amino acids. CDR3: CASSYVYTGCEQYF. The CDR3 DNA follows: TGTGCCAGCAGTTACGTCTACACAGGGTGCGAGCAGTACTTC.

In its sample, this clonotype was seen a few times. This sequence joins TRBV20-1 and TRBJ2-3; TRBD1 agrees at 9 bases. The germline V gene encodes CDR1 DFQATT and CDR2 SNEGSKA (reference sequence). J lost 2 bases, V lost 6 bases, and 3 bases had no gene match. The CDR3 consists of 13 residues. DNA for the CDR3: TGCAGTGCCCGGGACAGGGACACAGATACGCAGTATTTT. It encodes CSARDRDTDTQYF.

The rearrangement joins TRBV20-1 to TRBJ1-5; tentatively, D is TRBD1 (5 bases). Germline V gene data show CDR1 as DFQATT and CDR2 as SNEGSKA (reference sequence). The ends were cut back, 3 bases at V and 6 bases at J, with 15 bases in the middle. The CDR3 has 14 amino acids. CDR3 sequence: CSARGDRVSQPQHF. CDR3 bases: TGCAGTGCTAGGGGGGATAGAGTCTCTCAGCCCCAGCATTTT.

J is TRBJ2-1 and V is TRBV5-1; TRBD2 agrees at 13 bases. J was trimmed by 3 bases and V by 7 bases; bases with no gene match: 7. Germline assignment: CDR1 SGHRS and CDR2 YFSETQ. This CDR3 is 16 amino acids long. CDR3 DNA sequence: TGCGCCAGCTCCGGGACTAGCGGGGCCGTCTACAATGAGCAGTTCTTC. Its protein is CASSGTSGAVYNEQFF.